A single TCR beta chain is shown here with its context. The data were taken from a study of blood T cell repertoires in COVID-19. Study in general: The United States, Italy and Spain supplied acute and convalescent COVID-19 samples.

Germline V gives CDR1 ENHRY, CDR2 SYGVKD. J gave up 0 bases and V 6 bases, and 9 bases lay outside the gene matches. CDR3 size: 17 residues. Generated by immunoSEQ multiplex PCR, the TCRdb table keeps only in-frame clones and is missing some. The top ten hold about 32% of the sample, which has roughly 60,000 clones, about 75% seen once. The TCR was taken from a human donor in a cohort sampled during active COVID-19. The chain combines TRBV10-3 with TRBJ2-1, with TRBD2 matching 9 bases. Sequencing was done on a sample of peripheral blood. The CDR3 DNA follows: TGTGCCATCAGGGGTAGCGGGGGACAGAGCTCCTACAATGAGCAGTTCTTC. As protein: CAIRGSGGQSSYNEQFF.